This T cell receptor beta chain is from a study of graft-versus-host responses after intestinal transplantation. Study-level results: Individuals who had graft-donor T cell macrochimerism had allografts that showed high graft-versus-host to host-versus-graft clonal ratios.

The CDR3 consists of 14 residues. Germline assignment: CDR1 MNHEY and CDR2 SMNVEV (reference sequence). V lost 1 base to trimming and J lost 0 bases, with 4 bases between them. Data came from immunoSEQ multiplex PCR; TCRdb stores just in-frame clones and leaves some out. The sample includes 60,000 to 65,000 clones, approximately 88% seen only once; the top ten take approximately 1.6%. Graft tissue was processed to release intraepithelial and lamina propria lymphocytes. Of note for this clone: Its antigen is as yet unknown.

Sequenced material: ileum tissue, taken 350 to 400 days after transplant. This TCR derives from a human patient who received an intestinal transplant, so some T cells may come from the graft donor. This chain uses TRBV27 with TRBJ2-1; D call uncertain. As DNA, the CDR3 is TGTGCCAGCAGTTTATTCAGCTCCTACAATGAGCAGTTCTTC. Its protein is CASSLFSSYNEQFF.